The rows below give T cell receptor beta chains drawn from one sample of a study of blood T cell repertoires in COVID-19. Assay: immunoSEQ multiplex PCR; the TCRdb copy retains only in-frame clones and omits some. Of 150,000 to 200,000 clones listed, around 86% are singletons. Material: peripheral blood. The receptors originated from a woman aged 70 to 79 with COVID-19, enrolled during active disease. Each CDR3 is given with its conserved first and last residue. The D gene is left open where the match is weak.

TRBD2 TRBJ2-1 TRBV10-3 TGTGCCATCAGCGGATTGGGACTAGCGGGAGTCTCCTACAATGAGCAGTTCTTC CAISGLGLAGVSYNEQFF
TRBD2 TRBJ2-2 TRBV10-3 TGTGCCATCAGTGAGTCCGGGCTAGCGGGAGGGATGAACACCGGGGAGCTGTTTTTT CAISESGLAGGMNTGELFF
NA TRBJ1-1 TRBV9 TGTGCCAGCAGCAATTTGGGGGGGCGCGGAGCTTTCTTT CASSNLGGRGAFF
TRBD2 TRBJ2-7 TRBV4-3 TGCGCCAGCAGCCAAGCCCGAACTGCGGGAGACTATGGTGAGCAGTACTTC CASSQARTAGDYGEQYF
NA TRBJ2-1 TRBV29-1 TGCAGCGTTGAAATAATTAATAAGCAGTTCTTC CSVEIINKQFF
NA TRBJ2-1 TRBV30 TGTGCCTGGAGTGTAAGATTAGACAATGAGCAGTTCTTC CAWSVRLDNEQFF
NA TRBJ2-1 TRBV5-4 TGTGCCAGCAGCGGACAGAACAATGAGCAGTTCTTC CASSGQNNEQFF
TRBD2 TRBJ2-7 TRBV4-2 TGTGCCAGCAGCCAAGAGTGGGCCGGCCTAGCGGGACTTTCCTACGAGCAGTACTTC CASSQEWAGLAGLSYEQYF
TRBD1 TRBJ2-2 TRBV19 TGTGCCAGTAGTATAACTCTGACAGGGGGGGAGCTGTTTTTT CASSITLTGGELFF
NA TRBJ1-1 TRBV11-1 TGTGCCAGCAGCTTACAGGGGAGACAAGCTTTCTTT CASSLQGRQAFF
TRBD2 TRBJ2-3 TRBV7-9 TGTGCCAGCAGTTCCCCGGGACTAGCGGGAGATACGCAGTATTTT CASSSPGLAGDTQYF
TRBD1 TRBJ1-4 TRBV7-8 TGTGCCAGCAGCTTTCATGAATTGGACAGGAAAAGCTTT CASSFHELDRKSF
NA TRBJ2-1 TRBV21-1 TGTGCCAGCAGCAAAGTGGGGACAATGAAATGGCAGTTCTTC CASSKVGTMKWQFF
NA TRBJ2-5 TRBV7-2 TGTGCCAGCAGCTTAATTACGGGTCACCAAGAGACCCAGTACTTC CASSLITGHQETQYF
NA TRBJ1-4 TRBV7-9 TGTGCCAGCAGCCCCGTGAGGGTTACTGAAAAACTGTTTTTT CASSPVRVTEKLFF
NA TRBJ1-2 TRBV19 TGTGCCAGTAGTATCCGGGGAACGGGGGGCACGCGGGGCTACACCTTC CASSIRGTGGTRGYTF
NA TRBJ1-6 TRBV29-1 TGCAGCGTTGGAGCGAATGGGTCACCCCTCCACTTT CSVGANGSPLHF
NA TRBJ1-4 TRBV18 TGTGCCAGCTCACCACCGGGCGCCCCCTCTAATGAAAAACTGTTTTTT CASSPPGAPSNEKLFF
TRBD2 TRBJ2-1 TRBV24-1 TGTGCCACCAGTCTAACCGGGACTAGCTATGAGCAGTTCTTC CATSLTGTSYEQFF
TRBD2 TRBJ2-1 TRBV5-1 TGCGCCAGCAGCTTGTTTACTAGCGCAGGCAATGAGCAGTTCTTC CASSLFTSAGNEQFF
NA TRBJ2-7 TRBV25-1 TGTGCCAGCAGTGAATTTGGAGGGCTGTACGAGCAGTACTTC CASSEFGGLYEQYF
NA TRBJ1-6 TRBV4-1 TGCGCCAGCAGCCAAGATGAGGAGAGACCCCTCCACTTT CASSQDEERPLHF
TRBD1 TRBJ1-2 TRBV28 TGTGCCAGCAGAGCCCAGGGGGCTGGCTACACCTTC CASRAQGAGYTF
TRBD1 TRBJ2-1 TRBV11-3 TGTGCCAGCAGCACCGGACAGGGAACCTACAATGAGCAGTTCTTC CASSTGQGTYNEQFF
TRBD2 TRBJ2-6 TRBV19 TGTGCCAGTAGTATAGATCGGACTAGCGGGAGGGCCTCTGGGGCCAACGTCCTGACTTTC CASSIDRTSGRASGANVLTF
TRBD2 TRBJ2-5 TRBV7-2 TGTGCCAGCAGCCCTTACCTACTAGCGGGAGGGAACCCGGAGACCCAGTACTTC CASSPYLLAGGNPETQYF
TRBD1 TRBJ1-5 TRBV18 TGTGCCAGCTCACAAGGACAGGGAGTAAATCAGCCCCAGCATTTT CASSQGQGVNQPQHF
NA TRBJ1-1 TRBV12-5 TGTGCTAGTGGCATTTACGGTAAAGAAGCTTTCTTT CASGIYGKEAFF
NA TRBJ2-1 TRBV3-1/TRBV3-2 TGTGCCAGCAGCCAAGATTGGCTCCCTGAGCAGTTCTTC CASSQDWLPEQFF
TRBD2 TRBJ2-1 TRBV5-1 TGCGCCAGCAGCTTGGTGGCTAGCGGTTTCAATGAGCAGTTCTTC CASSLVASGFNEQFF
NA TRBJ2-4 TRBV30 TGTGCCTGGAGTCCCTCGACTCCGGGAATTCAGTACTTC CAWSPSTPGIQYF
NA TRBJ2-2 TRBV3-1/TRBV3-2 TGTGCCAGCAGTCTTCTGTCATCCCACTCCAACACCGGGGAGCTGTTTTTT CASSLLSSHSNTGELFF
NA TRBJ2-7 TRBV19 TGTGCCAGTAGTCCGAGGAGTACCTACGAGCAGTACTTC CASSPRSTYEQYF
TRBD2 TRBJ2-7 TRBV9 TGTGCCAGCAGCGTCGGGACTAGCGGGGGTTACGAGCAGTACTTC CASSVGTSGGYEQYF
NA TRBJ2-1 TRBV28 TGTGCCAGCAGCCGGAGCTCCTACAATGAGCAGTTCTTC CASSRSSYNEQFF
TRBD1 TRBJ1-2 TRBV28 TGTGCCAGCAGCTCGACAGGGCTGGAAGGCTACACCTTC CASSSTGLEGYTF
TRBD1 TRBJ2-1 TRBV9 TGTGCCAGCTCCCAGGGGGCGCCAAGGGATGAGCAGTTCTTC CASSQGAPRDEQFF
TRBD1 TRBJ1-4 TRBV9 TGTGCCAGCAGCCTTGGACAGGGCGCAACTAATGAAAAACTGTTTTTT CASSLGQGATNEKLFF
NA TRBJ1-5 TRBV7-2 TGTGCCAGCAGCCCCGCCGGTAGAAATCAGCCCCAGCATTTT CASSPAGRNQPQHF
NA TRBJ2-5 TRBV18 TGTGCCAGCTCATCGGACAGACAAGAGACCCAGTACTTC CASSSDRQETQYF
TRBD1 TRBJ2-6 TRBV7-2 TGTGCCAGCAGCCCTGGGCCGGGACAGGGGGGCTCTGGGGCCAACGTCCTGACTTTC CASSPGPGQGGSGANVLTF
NA TRBJ1-3 TRBV5-1 TGCGCCAGCAGCTTGGGACAGCTTAACTCTGGAAACACCATATATTTT CASSLGQLNSGNTIYF
TRBD2 TRBJ2-7 TRBV5-4 TGTGCCAGCAGCTTGCCGACAGCGGGATTGGATGGCGAGCAGTACTTC CASSLPTAGLDGEQYF
TRBD2 TRBJ2-1 TRBV19 TGTGCCAGTAGTCCCCGGGAGGGCCGGCAGTTCTTC CASSPREGRQFF
NA TRBJ2-7 TRBV4-3 TGCGCCAGCAGCCAAGGACTCAACTACGAGCAGTACTTC CASSQGLNYEQYF